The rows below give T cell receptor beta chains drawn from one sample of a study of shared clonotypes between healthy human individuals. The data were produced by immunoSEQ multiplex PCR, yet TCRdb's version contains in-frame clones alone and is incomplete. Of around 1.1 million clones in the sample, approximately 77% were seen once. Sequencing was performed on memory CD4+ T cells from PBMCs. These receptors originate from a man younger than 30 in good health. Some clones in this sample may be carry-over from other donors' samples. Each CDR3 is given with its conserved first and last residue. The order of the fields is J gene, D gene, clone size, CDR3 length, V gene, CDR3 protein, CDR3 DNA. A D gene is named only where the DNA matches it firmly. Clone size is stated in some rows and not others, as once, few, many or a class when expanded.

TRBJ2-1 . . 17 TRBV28 CASSTAAQTGSYNEQFF TGTGCCAGCAGTACCGCGGCACAAACGGGCTCCTACAATGAGCAGTTCTTC
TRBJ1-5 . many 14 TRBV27 CASSSGVGNQPQHF TGTGCCAGCAGTTCAGGGGTTGGCAATCAGCCCCAGCATTTT
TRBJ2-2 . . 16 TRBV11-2 CASSVLSSRDTGELFF TGTGCCAGCAGCGTACTATCCTCGCGGGACACCGGGGAGCTGTTTTTT
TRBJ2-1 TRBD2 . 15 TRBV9 CASSGGSGSYNEQFF TGTGCCAGCAGCGGCGGGAGCGGGAGCTACAATGAGCAGTTCTTC
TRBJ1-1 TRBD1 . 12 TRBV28 CASSFIDRVAFF TGTGCCAGCAGTTTTATCGACAGGGTGGCTTTCTTT
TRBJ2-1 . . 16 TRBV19 CASSIDPESSYNEQFF TGTGCCAGTAGTATAGATCCAGAGAGCTCCTACAATGAGCAGTTCTTC
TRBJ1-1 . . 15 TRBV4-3 CASSQGWEGHTEAFF TGCGCCAGCAGCCAAGGGTGGGAGGGACACACTGAAGCTTTCTTT
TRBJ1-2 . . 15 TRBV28 CASMGVGRTNYGYTF TGTGCCAGCATGGGGGTAGGCAGAACTAACTATGGCTACACCTTC
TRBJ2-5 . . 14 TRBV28 CASSLGHPQETQYF TGTGCCAGCAGTTTGGGGCACCCCCAAGAGACCCAGTACTTC
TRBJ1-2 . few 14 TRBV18 CASSPRDGNYGYTF TGTGCCAGCTCACCCCGAGACGGGAACTATGGCTACACCTTC
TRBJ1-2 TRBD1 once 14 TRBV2 CASSEWGQGFGYTF TGTGCCAGCAGTGAGTGGGGACAGGGGTTTGGCTACACCTTC
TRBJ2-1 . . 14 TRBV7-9 CASSLPGWSNEQFF TGTGCCAGCAGCCTACCGGGGTGGAGCAATGAGCAGTTCTTC
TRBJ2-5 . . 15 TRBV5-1 CASSLVPSSQETQYF TGCGCCAGCAGCTTGGTTCCGAGCAGCCAAGAGACCCAGTACTTC
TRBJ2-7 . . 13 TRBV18 CASSPTQNYEQYF TGTGCCAGCTCACCGACACAAAACTACGAGCAGTACTTC
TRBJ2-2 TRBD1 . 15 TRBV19 CASSIGDRYTGELFF TGTGCCAGTAGTATCGGGGACAGATACACCGGGGAGCTGTTTTTT
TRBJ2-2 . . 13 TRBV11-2 CASSLTVTGELFF TGTGCCAGCAGCTTGACAGTCACCGGGGAGCTGTTTTTT